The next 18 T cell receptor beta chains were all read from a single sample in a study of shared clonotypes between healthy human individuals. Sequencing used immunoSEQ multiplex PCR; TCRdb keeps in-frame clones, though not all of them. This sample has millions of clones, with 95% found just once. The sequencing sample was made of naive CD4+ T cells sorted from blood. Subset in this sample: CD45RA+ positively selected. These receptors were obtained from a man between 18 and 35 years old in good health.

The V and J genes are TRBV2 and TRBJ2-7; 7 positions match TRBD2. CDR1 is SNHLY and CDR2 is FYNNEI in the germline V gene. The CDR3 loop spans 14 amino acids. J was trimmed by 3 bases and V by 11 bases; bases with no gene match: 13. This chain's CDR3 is CAANPGRGDYEQYF. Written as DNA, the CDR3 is TGTGCCGCAAACCCCGGACGGGGGGACTACGAGCAGTACTTC. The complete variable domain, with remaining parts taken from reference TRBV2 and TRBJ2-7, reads EPEVTQTPSHQVTQMGQEVILRCVPISNHLYFYWYRQILGQKVEFLVSFYNNEISEKSEIFDDQFSVERPDGSNFTLKIRSTKLEDSAMYFCAANPGRGDYEQYFGPGTRLTVT.

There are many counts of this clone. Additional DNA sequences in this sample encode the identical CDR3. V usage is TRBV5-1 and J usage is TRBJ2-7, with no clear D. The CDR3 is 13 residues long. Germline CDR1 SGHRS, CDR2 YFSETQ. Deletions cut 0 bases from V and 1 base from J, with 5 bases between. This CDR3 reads CASSLDRSYEQYF. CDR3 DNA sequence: TGCGCCAGCAGCTTGGACCGGTCCTACGAGCAGTACTTC.

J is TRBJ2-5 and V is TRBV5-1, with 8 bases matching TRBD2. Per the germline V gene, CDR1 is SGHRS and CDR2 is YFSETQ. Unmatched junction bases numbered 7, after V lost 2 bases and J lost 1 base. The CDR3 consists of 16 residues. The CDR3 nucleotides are TGCGCCAGCAGCTTTGGGCCTAGCGGGTTCCAAGAGACCCAGTACTTC. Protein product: CASSFGPSGFQETQYF.

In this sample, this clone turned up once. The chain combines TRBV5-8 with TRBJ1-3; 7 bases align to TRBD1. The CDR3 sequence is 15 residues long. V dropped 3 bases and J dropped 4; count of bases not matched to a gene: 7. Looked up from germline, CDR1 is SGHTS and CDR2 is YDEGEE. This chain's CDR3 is CASSWGRQGGNTIYF. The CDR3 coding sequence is TGTGCCAGCAGCTGGGGCCGACAGGGAGGAAACACCATATATTTT.

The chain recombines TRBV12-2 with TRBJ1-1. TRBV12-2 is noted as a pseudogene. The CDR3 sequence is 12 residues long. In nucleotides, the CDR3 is TGTGCAAGTCGCGCCCGAGGGGAAGTAGCTTTCTTT. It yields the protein CASRARGEVAFF.

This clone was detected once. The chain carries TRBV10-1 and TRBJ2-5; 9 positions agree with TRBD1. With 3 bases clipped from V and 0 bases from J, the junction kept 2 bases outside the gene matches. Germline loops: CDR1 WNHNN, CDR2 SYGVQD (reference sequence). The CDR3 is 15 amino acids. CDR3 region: CASSEGTGHQETQYF. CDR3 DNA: TGCGCCAGCAGTGAAGGGACAGGGCACCAAGAGACCCAGTACTTC.

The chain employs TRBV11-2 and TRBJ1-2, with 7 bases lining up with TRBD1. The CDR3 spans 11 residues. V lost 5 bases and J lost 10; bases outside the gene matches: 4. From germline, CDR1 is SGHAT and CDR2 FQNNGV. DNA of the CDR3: TGTGCCAGCAGCAATACAGGGGCCTACACCTTC. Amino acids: CASSNTGAYTF. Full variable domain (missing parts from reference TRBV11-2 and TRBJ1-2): EAGVAQSPRYKIIEKRQSVAFWCNPISGHATLYWYQQILGQGPKLLIQFQNNGVVDDSQLPKDRFSAERLKGVDSTLKIQPAKLEDSAVYLCASSNTGAYTFGSGTRLTVV.

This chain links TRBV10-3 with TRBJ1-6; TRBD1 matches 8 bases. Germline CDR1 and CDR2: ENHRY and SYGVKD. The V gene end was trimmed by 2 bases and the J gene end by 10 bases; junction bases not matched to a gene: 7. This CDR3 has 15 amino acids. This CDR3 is CAISEGGTGWSPLHF. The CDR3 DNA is TGTGCCATCAGTGAGGGCGGGACAGGCTGGTCACCCCTCCACTTT.

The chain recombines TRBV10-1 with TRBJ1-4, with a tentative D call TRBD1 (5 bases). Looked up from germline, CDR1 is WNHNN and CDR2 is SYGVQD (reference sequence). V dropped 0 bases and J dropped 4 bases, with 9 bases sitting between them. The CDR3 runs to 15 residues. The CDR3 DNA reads TGCGCCAGCAGTGAGTCATCCAGGGATAATGAAAAACTGTTTTTT. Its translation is CASSESSRDNEKLFF.

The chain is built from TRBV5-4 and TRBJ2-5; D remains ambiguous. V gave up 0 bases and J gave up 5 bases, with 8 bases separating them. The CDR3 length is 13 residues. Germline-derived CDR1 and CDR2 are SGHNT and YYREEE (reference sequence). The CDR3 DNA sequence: TGTGCCAGCAGCTTGGTCTCGATCGAGACCCAGTACTTC. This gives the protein CASSLVSIETQYF.

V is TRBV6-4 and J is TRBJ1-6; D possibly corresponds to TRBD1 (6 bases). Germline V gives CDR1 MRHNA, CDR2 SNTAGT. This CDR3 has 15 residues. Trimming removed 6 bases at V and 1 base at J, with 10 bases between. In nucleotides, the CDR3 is TGTGCCAGCAGGCCGGACAGTTCCTATAATTCACCCCTCCACTTT. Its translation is CASRPDSSYNSPLHF.

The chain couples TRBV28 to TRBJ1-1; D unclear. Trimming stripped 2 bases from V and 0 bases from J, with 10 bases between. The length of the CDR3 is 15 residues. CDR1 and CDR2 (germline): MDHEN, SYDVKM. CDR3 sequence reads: CASSLRRIMNTEAFF. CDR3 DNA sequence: TGTGCCAGCAGTTTACGGAGGATCATGAACACTGAAGCTTTCTTT. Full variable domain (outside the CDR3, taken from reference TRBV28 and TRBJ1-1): DVKVTQSSRYLVKRTGEKVFLECVQDMDHENMFWYRQDPGLGLRLIYFSYDVKMKEKGDIPEGYSVSREKKERFSLILESASTNQTSMYLCASSLRRIMNTEAFFGQGTRLTVV.

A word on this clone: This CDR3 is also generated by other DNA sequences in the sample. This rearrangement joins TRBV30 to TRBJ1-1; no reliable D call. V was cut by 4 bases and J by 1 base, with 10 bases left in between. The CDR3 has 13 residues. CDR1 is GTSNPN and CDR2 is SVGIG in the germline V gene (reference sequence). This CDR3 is CAWTGGQNTEAFF. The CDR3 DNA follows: TGTGCCTGGACCGGCGGCCAGAACACTGAAGCTTTCTTT.

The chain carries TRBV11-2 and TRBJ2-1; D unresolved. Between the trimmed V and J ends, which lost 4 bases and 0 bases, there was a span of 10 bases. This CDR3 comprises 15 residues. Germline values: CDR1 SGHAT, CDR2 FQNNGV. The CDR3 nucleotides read TGTGCCAGCAGCTATTGGGGAAGCTCCTACAATGAGCAGTTCTTC. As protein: CASSYWGSSYNEQFF.

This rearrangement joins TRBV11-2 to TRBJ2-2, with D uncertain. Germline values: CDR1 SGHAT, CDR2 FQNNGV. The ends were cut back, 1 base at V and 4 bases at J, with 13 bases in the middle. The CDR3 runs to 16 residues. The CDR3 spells CASSLATDMTTGELFF. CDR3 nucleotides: TGTGCCAGCAGCTTAGCGACGGATATGACCACCGGGGAGCTGTTTTTT.

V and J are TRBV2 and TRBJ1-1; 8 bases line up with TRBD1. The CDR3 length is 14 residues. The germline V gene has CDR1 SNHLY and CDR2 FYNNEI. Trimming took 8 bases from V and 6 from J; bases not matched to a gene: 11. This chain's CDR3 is CASAGGQEGPEAFF. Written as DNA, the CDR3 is TGTGCCAGCGCTGGGGGACAGGAGGGCCCTGAAGCTTTCTTT.

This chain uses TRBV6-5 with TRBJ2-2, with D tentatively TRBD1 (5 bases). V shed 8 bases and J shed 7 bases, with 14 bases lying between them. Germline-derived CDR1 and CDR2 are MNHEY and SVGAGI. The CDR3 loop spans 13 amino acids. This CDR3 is CASQTDFYGELFF. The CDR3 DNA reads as TGTGCCAGCCAGACAGACTTTTACGGGGAGCTGTTTTTT.

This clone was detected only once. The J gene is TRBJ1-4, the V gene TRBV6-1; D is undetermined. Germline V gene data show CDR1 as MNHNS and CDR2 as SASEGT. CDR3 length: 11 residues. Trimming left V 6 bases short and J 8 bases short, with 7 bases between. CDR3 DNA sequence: TGTGCCAGCAGCGGGGAAGAAAAACTGTTTTTT. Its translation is CASSGEEKLFF.